This TCR beta chain was retrieved from a study of blood T cell repertoires in COVID-19. With V trimmed by 6 bases and J by 0 bases, 13 bases remained unmatched. Germline V gene sequence: CDR1 SQVTM, CDR2 ANQGSEA. This CDR3 is built from 18 residues. Profiling relied on immunoSEQ multiplex PCR, and the TCRdb table lists in-frame clones only, not all of them. The profile shows more than 150,000 clones, around 89% of them singletons. The sequenced material came from peripheral blood. The chain links TRBV29-1 to TRBJ2-4, with TRBD1 matching over 11 bases. The TCR sequence derives from a man aged 60-69 years with acute or convalescent COVID-19. CDR3: CSVVGSGQGALAKNIQYF. CDR3 coding DNA: TGCAGCGTGGTGGGTTCTGGACAGGGGGCCCTAGCCAAAAACATTCAGTACTTC.